Detailed here is one T cell receptor (beta chain). This entry belongs to a study of T-cell memory formation after mild COVID-19. In germline, CDR1 is SGHAT, CDR2 FQNNGV. The CDR3 has 12 amino acids. Trimming removed 5 bases from V and 10 bases from J, with 12 bases in between. TCRdb re-analysed the 5' RACE reads in MiXCR, keeping a single row per CDR3 protein. This table has roughly 160,000 distinct CDR3 sequences, more than 9% appearing once. Sequencing used PBMCs or a T cell subset sorted from them (not recorded which). The J gene is TRBJ2-1, the V gene TRBV11-2, with D possibly TRBD2 on 6 matching bases. The source is a man between 18 and 29 years old who had mild COVID-19 (a few samples of this study predate the infection). Cell type and time point are not known. The chain's CDR3 is CASSHYGGEQFF. The DNA for the CDR3 is TGTGCCAGCAGCCACTACGGGGGAGAGCAGTTCTTC.